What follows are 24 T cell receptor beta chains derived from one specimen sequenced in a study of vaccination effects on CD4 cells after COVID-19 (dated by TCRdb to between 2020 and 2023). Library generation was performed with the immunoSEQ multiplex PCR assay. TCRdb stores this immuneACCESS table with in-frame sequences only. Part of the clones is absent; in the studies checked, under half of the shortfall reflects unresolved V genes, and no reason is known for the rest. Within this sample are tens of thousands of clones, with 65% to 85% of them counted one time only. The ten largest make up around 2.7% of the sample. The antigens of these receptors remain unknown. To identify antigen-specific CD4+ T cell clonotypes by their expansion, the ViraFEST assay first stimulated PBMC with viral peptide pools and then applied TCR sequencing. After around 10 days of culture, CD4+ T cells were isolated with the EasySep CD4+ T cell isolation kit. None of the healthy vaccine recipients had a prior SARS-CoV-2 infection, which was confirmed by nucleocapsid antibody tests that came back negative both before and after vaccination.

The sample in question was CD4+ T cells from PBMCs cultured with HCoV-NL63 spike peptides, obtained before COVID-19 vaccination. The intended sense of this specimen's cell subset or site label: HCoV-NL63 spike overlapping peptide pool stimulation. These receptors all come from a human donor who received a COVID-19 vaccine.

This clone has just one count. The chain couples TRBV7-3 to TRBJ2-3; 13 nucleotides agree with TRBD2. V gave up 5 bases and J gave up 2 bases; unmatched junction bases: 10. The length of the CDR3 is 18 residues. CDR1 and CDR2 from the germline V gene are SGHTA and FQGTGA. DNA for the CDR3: TGTGCCAGCAGCCGCCGGACTAGCGGGGGAGCTTCCACAGATACGCAGTATTTT. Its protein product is CASSRRTSGGASTDTQYF.

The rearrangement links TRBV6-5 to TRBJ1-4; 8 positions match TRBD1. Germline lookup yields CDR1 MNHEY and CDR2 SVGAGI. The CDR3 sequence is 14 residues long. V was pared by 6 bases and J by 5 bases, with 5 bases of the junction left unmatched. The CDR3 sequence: CASRPGQGNEKLFF. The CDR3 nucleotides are TGTGCCAGCAGACCAGGACAGGGCAATGAAAAACTGTTTTTT.

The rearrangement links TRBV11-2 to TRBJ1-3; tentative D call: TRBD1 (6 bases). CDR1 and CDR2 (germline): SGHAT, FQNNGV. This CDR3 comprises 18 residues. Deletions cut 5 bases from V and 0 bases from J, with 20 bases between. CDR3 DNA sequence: TGTGCCAGCAGCCACTACCCAGACAGGTCCCCCTCTGGAAACACCATATATTTT. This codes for CASSHYPDRSPSGNTIYF.

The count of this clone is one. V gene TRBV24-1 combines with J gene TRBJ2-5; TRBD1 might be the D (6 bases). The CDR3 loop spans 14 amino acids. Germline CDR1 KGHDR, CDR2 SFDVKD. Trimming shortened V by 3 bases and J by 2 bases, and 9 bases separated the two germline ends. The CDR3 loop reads CATSDPGQQETQYF. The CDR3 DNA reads TGTGCCACCAGTGATCCCGGACAGCAAGAGACCCAGTACTTC.

In DNA, the CDR3 is TGTGCCAGCAGCTTTCGGTCCCTAGCGACCGGGGAGCTGTTTTTT. It encodes CASSFRSLATGELFF. The chain is built from TRBV7-8 and TRBJ2-2, with a weak D call TRBD2 (6 bases). The CDR3 length is 15 residues. Trimming left V 3 bases short and J 5 bases short, with 13 bases between. Germline V gene data show CDR1 as SGHVS and CDR2 as FQNEAQ.

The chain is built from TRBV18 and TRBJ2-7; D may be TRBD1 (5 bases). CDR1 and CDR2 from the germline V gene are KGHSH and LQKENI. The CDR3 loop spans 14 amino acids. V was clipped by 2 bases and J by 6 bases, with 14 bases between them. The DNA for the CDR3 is TGTGCCAGCTCACCAGGTGGCAGGGAAGGCGAGCAGTACGTC. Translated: CASSPGGREGEQYV.

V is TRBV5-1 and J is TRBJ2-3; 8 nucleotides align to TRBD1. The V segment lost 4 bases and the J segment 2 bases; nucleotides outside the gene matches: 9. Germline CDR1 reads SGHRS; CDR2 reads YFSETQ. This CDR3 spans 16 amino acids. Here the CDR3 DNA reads TGCGCCAGCAGCCCGCTAACCCAGGGGGCCACAGATACGCAGTATTTT. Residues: CASSPLTQGATDTQYF. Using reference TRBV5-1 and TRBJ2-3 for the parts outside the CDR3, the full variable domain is KAGVTQTPRYLIKTRGQQVTLSCSPISGHRSVSWYQQTPGQGLQFLFEYFSETQRNKGNFPGRFSGRQFSNSRSEMNVSTLELGDSALYLCASSPLTQGATDTQYFGPGTRLTVL.

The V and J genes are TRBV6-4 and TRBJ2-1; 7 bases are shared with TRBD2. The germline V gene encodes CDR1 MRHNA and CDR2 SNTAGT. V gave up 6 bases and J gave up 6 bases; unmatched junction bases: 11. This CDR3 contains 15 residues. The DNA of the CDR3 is TGTGCCAGCAGAGCCGTAGGGGTAGCGGGCAATGAGCAGTTCTTC. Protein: CASRAVGVAGNEQFF.

The CDR3 sequence: CASSPGQGATYGYTF. The CDR3 DNA is TGCGCCAGCAGCCCAGGACAGGGGGCTACCTATGGCTACACCTTC. The chain uses TRBV5-1 and TRBJ1-2; 11 positions agree with TRBD1. The V segment lost 4 bases and the J segment 4 bases; nucleotides outside the gene matches: 6. Germline V gene data show CDR1 as SGHRS and CDR2 as YFSETQ. The CDR3 loop spans 15 amino acids.

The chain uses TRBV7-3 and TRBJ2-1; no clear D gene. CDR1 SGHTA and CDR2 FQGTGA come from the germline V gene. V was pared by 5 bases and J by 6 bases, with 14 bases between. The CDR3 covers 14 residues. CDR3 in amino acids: CASSLDGPTNEQFF. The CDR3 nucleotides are TGTGCCAGCAGCCTGGACGGACCCACCAATGAGCAGTTCTTC.

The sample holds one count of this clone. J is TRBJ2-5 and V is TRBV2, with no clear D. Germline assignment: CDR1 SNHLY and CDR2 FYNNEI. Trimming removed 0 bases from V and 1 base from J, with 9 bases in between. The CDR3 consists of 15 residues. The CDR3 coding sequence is TGTGCCAGCAGTGAAGCGCTGGCTAGCCAAGAGACCCAGTACTTC. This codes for CASSEALASQETQYF.

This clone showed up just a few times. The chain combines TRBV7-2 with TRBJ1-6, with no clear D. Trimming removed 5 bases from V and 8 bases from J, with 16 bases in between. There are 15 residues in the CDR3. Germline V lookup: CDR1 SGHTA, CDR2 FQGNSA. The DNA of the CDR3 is TGTGCCAGCAGCCCGACCGGGGTAAGGGATTCACCCCTCCACTTT. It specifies CASSPTGVRDSPLHF.

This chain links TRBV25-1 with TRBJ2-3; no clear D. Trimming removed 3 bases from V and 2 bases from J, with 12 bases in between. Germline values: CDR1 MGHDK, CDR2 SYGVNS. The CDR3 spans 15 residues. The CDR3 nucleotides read TGTGCCAGCAGTGACCCAAGGGATTTCACAGATACGCAGTATTTT. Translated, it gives CASSDPRDFTDTQYF.

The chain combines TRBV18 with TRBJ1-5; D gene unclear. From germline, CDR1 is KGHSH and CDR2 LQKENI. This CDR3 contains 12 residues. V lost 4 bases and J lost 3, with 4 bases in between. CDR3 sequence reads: CASSRPNQPQHF. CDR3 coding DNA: TGTGCCAGCTCACGCCCCAATCAGCCCCAGCATTTT.

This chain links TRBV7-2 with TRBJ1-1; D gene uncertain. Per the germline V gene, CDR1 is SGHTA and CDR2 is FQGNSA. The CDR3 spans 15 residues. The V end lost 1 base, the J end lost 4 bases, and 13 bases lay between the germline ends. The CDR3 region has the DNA TGTGCCAGCAGCTTAGTACGCAAGTCGGGCACTGAAGCTTTCTTT. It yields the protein CASSLVRKSGTEAFF.

CDR3 DNA sequence: TGTGCCAGCAGTTTAAATAATTCACCCCTCCACTTT. This codes for CASSLNNSPLHF. This chain links TRBV28 with TRBJ1-6, with unresolved D. CDR1 and CDR2 from the germline V gene are MDHEN and SYDVKM. V lost 2 bases and J lost 5, with 1 base in between. The CDR3 length is 12 residues.

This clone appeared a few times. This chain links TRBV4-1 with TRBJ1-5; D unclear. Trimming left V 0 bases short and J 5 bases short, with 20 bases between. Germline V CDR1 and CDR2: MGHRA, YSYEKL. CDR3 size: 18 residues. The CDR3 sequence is CASSQESRLEASYQPQHF. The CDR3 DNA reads TGCGCCAGCAGCCAAGAGTCGAGACTGGAGGCTAGTTATCAGCCCCAGCATTTT.

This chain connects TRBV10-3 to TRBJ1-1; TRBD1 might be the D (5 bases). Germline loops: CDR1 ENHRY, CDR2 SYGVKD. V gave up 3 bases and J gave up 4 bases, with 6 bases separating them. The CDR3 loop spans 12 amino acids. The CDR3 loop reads CAISEGVTEAFF. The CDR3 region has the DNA TGTGCCATCAGTGAAGGGGTCACTGAAGCTTTCTTT.

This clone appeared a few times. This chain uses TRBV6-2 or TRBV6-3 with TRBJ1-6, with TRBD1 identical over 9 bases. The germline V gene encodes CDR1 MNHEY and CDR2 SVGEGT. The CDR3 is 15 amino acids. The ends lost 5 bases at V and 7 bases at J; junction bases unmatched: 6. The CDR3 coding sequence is TGTGCCAGCAGTAAACAGGGGGCGCGAAATTCACCCCTCCACTTT. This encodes CASSKQGARNSPLHF.

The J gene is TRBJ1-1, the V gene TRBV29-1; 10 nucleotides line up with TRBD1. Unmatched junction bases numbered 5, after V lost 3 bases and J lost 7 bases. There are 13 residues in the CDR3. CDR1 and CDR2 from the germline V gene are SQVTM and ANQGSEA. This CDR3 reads CSVEGQGTGEAFF. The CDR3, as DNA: TGCAGCGTTGAGGGACAGGGGACAGGTGAAGCTTTCTTT.

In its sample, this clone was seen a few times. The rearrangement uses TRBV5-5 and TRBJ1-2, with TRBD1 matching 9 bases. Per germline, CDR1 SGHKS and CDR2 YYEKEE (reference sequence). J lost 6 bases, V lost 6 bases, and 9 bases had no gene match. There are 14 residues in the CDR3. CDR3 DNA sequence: TGTGCCAGCACCTCCGGGACAGGGTGGAATGGCTACACCTTC. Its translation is CASTSGTGWNGYTF.

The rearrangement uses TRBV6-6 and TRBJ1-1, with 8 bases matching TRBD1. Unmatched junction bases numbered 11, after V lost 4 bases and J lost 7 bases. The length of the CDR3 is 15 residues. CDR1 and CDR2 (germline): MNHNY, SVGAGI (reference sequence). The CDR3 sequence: CASSWGTGRGDEAFF. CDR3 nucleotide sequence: TGTGCCAGCAGTTGGGGGACAGGTCGAGGTGATGAAGCTTTCTTT.

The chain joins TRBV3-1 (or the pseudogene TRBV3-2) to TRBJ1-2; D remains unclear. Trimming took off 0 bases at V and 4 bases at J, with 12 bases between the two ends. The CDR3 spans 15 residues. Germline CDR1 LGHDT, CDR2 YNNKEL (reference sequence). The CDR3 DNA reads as TGTGCCAGCAGCCAAGAATCGGCTCGTGGCTATGGCTACACCTTC. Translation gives CASSQESARGYGYTF.

DNA for the CDR3: TGTGCCTGGAGTGTACATCAGGCATCTTCGGGGGCCGCGGTGAGGTCACCCCTCCACTTT. It codes for CAWSVHQASSGAAVRSPLHF. The chain has TRBV30 and TRBJ1-6, with D possibly being TRBD1 (6 bases). V lost 0 bases and J lost 10, with 31 bases in between. Germline values: CDR1 GTSNPN, CDR2 SVGIG (reference sequence). CDR3 length: 20 residues.